This T cell receptor (beta chain) was profiled in a study of cytomegalovirus exposure and HLA in healthy donors. This CDR3 is 15 amino acids long. CDR1 is SGHTA, CDR2 FQGTGA, per germline. After removal of 5 bases from V and 4 bases from J, the junction contained 5 bases not matched to a gene. At the time of sampling, donors were nominally healthy, though unrecorded immune exposures were likely. A remark on this clone: Antigen specificity is unknown.

Both 60 Vbeta primers and 13 Jbeta primers went into the PCR. Authors' data handling: There were about 80 million unique TCR beta chains by a later count, and approximately 10 million of them were shared. Some clones are missing from TCRdb's copy, which holds only in-frame ones; the method was immunoSEQ multiplex PCR. V and J calls plus clone size are reproduced from that table; the DNA served to infer D and trimming. The profile shows roughly 74,000 clones, over 70% of them singletons. General observations from the study: Later on, an analysis tied around 17,000 TCR beta sequences to HLA alleles at 0.05 false discovery rate. Available immune exposure information was restricted to CMV serostatus only.

The chain has TRBV7-3 and TRBJ2-1; the match to TRBD2 covers 10 bases. Material for sequencing was PBMCs. The source of this sequence is a man aged 40-55 years in good health and CMV-seronegative. CDR3 DNA sequence: TGTGCCAGCAGCCGGGGGACTAGCGAATACAATGAGCAGTTCTTC. Translating it yields CASSRGTSEYNEQFF.